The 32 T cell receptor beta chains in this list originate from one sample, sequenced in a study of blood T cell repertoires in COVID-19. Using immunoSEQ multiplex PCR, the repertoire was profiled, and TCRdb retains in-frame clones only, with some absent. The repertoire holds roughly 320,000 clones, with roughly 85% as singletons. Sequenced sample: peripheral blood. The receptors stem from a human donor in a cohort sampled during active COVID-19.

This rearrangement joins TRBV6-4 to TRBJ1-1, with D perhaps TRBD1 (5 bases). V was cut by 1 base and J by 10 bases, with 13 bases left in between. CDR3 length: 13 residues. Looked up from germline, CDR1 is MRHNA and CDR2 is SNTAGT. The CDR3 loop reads CASSDYGGGRAFF. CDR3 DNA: TGTGCCAGCAGTGACTATGGGGGGGGTCGAGCTTTCTTT.

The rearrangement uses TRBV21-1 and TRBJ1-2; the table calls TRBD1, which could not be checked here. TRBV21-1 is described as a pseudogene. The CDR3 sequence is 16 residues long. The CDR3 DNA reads TGTGCCAGCAGCAACCCCTTGGCGGACAGGGGCTATGGCTACACCTTC. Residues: CASSNPLADRGYGYTF.

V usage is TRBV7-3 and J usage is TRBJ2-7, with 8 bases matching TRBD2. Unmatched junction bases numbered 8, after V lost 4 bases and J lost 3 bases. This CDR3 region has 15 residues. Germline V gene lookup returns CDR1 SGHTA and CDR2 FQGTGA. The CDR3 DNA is TGTGCCAGCAGCTGGGGCCCCGGGGGGGACTACGAGCAGTACTTC. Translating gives CASSWGPGGDYEQYF.

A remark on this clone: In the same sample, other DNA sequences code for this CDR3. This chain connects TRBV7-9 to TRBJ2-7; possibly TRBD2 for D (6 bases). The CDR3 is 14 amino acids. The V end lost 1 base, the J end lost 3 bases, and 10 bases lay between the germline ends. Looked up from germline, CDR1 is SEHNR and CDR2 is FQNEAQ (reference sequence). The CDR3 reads CASSLGRGSYEQYF. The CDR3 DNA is TGTGCCAGCAGCTTAGGACGGGGGAGCTACGAGCAGTACTTC. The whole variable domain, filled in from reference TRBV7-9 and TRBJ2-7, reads DTGVSQNPRHKITKRGQNVTFRCDPISEHNRLYWYRQTLGQGPEFLTYFQNEAQLEKSRLLSDRFSAERPKGSFSTLEIQRTEQGDSAMYLCASSLGRGSYEQYFGPGTRLTVT.

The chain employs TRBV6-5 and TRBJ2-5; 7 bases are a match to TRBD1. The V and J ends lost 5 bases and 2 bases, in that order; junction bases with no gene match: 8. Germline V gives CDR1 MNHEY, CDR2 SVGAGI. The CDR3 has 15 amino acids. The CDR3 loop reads CASSRGQDKQETQYF. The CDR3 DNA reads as TGTGCCAGCAGTCGCGGACAGGATAAACAAGAGACCCAGTACTTC.

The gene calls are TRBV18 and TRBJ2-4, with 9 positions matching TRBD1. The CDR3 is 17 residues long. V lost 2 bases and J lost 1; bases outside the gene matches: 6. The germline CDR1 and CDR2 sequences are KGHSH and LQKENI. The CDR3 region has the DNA TGTGCCAGCTCACCATTCCCGGACAGGGGCGCCAAAAACATTCAGTACTTC. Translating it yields CASSPFPDRGAKNIQYF.

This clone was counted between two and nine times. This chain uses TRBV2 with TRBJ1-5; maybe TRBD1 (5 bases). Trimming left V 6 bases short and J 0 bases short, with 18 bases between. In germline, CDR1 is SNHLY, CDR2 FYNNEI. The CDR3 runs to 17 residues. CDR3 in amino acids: CASRDFRGINSNQPQHF. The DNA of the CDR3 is TGTGCCAGCAGGGACTTCCGGGGGATCAATAGCAATCAGCCCCAGCATTTT.

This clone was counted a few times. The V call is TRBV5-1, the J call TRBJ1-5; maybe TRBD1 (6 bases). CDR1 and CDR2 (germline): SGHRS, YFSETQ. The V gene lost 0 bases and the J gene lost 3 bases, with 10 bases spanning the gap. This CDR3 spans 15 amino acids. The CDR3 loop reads CASSLGGQFNQPQHF. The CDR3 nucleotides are TGCGCCAGCAGCTTGGGGGGGCAGTTCAATCAGCCCCAGCATTTT.

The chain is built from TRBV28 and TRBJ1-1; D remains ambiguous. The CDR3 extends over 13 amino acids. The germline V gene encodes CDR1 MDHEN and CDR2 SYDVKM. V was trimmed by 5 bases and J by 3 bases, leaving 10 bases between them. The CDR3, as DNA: TGTGCCAGCAGTATTACGAGATACACTGAAGCTTTCTTT. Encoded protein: CASSITRYTEAFF.

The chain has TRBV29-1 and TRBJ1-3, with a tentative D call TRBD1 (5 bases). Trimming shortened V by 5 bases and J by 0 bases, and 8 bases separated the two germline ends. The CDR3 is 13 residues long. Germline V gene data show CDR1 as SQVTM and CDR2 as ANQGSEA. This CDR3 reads CSVRGGSGNTIYF. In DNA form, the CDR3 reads TGCAGCGTTAGGGGAGGCTCTGGAAACACCATATATTTT.

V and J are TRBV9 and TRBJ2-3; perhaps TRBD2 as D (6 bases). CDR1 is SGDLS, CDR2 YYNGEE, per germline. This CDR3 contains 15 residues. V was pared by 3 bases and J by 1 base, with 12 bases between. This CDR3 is CASSAGSGGTDTQYF. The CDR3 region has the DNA TGTGCCAGCAGCGCAGGGTCGGGGGGCACAGATACGCAGTATTTT.

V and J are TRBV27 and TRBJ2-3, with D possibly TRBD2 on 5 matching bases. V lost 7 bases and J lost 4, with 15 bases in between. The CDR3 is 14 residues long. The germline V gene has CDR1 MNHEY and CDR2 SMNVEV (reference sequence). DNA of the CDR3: TGTGCCAGCACCCCCGGAGGTATCGCAGATACGCAGTATTTT. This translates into CASTPGGIADTQYF.

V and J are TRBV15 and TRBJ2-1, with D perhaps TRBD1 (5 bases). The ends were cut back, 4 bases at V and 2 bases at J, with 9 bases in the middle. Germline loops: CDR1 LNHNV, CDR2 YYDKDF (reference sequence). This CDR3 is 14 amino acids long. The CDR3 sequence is CATSNGATYNEQFF. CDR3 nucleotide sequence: TGTGCCACCAGCAATGGGGCTACCTACAATGAGCAGTTCTTC.

The CDR3 sequence is CASSSTAQETQYF. Here the CDR3 DNA reads TGTGCCAGCAGCTCGACAGCTCAAGAGACCCAGTACTTC. This chain joins TRBV7-3 and TRBJ2-5; possibly TRBD1 for D (5 bases). V was pared by 4 bases and J by 2 bases, with 8 bases between. This CDR3 is built from 13 residues. CDR1 SGHTA and CDR2 FQGTGA come from the germline V gene.

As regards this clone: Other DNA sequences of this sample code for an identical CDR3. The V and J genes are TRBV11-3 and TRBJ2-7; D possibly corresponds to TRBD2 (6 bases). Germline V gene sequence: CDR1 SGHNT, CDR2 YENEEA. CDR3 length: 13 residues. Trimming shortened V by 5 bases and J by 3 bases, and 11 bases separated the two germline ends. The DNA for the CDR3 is TGTGCCAGCAGCCTCGGGACTGACTACGAGCAGTACTTC. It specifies CASSLGTDYEQYF.

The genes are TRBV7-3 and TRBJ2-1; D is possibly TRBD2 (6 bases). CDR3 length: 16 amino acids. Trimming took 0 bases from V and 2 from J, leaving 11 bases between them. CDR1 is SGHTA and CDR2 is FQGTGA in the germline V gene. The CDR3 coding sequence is TGTGCCAGCAGCTTAACGCGTGGGACTCCCTACAATGAGCAGTTCTTC. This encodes CASSLTRGTPYNEQFF.

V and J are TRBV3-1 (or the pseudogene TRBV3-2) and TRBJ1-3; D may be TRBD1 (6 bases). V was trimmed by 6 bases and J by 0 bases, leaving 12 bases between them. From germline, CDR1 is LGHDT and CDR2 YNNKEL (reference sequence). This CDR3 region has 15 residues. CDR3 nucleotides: TGTGCCAGCAGTCATCGGGACACCTCTGGAAACACCATATATTTT. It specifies CASSHRDTSGNTIYF.

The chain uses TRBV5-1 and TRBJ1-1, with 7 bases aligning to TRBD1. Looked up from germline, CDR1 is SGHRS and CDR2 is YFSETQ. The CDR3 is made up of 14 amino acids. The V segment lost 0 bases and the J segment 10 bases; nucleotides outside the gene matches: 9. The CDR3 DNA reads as TGCGCCAGCAGCTTGGGGGCCGACAGGGCGGCAGCTTTCTTT. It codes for CASSLGADRAAAFF.

In DNA form, the CDR3 reads TGTGCCAGCAGCCTAGCGGGGACGAACACTGAAGCTTTCTTT. Protein sequence: CASSLAGTNTEAFF. The V call is TRBV7-3, the J call TRBJ1-1, with D tentatively TRBD1 (5 bases). CDR1 and CDR2 (germline): SGHTA, FQGTGA. There are 14 residues in the CDR3. V was shortened by 5 bases and J by 1 base, with 11 bases between the two germline ends.

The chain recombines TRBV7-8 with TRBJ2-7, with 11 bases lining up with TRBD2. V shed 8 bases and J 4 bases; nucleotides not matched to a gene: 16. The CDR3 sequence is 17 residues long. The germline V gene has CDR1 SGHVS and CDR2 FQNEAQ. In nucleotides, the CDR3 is TGTGCCAGCCGATCCCGCTGGGTGCTAGCGGGGGGTTACGAGCAGTACTTC. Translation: CASRSRWVLAGGYEQYF.

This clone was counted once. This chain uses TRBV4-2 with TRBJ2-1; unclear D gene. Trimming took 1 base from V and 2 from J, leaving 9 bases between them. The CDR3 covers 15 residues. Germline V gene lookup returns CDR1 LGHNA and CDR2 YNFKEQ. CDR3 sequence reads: CASSQATPPYNEQFF. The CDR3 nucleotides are TGTGCCAGCAGCCAAGCGACACCCCCCTACAATGAGCAGTTCTTC.

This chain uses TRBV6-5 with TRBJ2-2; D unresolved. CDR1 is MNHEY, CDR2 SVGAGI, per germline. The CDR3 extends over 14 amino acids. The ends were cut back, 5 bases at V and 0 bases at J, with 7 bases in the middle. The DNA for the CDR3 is TGTGCCAGCAGTCTAGACGCGAACACCGGGGAGCTGTTTTTT. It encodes CASSLDANTGELFF.

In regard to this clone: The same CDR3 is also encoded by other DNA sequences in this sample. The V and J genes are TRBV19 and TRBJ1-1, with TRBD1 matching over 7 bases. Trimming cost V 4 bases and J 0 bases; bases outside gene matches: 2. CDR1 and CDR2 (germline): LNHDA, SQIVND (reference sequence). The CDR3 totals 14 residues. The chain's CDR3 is CASSKTGMNTEAFF. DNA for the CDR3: TGTGCCAGTAGTAAGACAGGGATGAACACTGAAGCTTTCTTT.

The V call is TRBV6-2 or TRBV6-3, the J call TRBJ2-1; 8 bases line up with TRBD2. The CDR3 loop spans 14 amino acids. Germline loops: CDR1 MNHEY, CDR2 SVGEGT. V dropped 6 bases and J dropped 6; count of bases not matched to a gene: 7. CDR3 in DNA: TGTGCCAGCAGCAAGAGCGGGGGTACCAATGAGCAGTTCTTC. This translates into CASSKSGGTNEQFF.

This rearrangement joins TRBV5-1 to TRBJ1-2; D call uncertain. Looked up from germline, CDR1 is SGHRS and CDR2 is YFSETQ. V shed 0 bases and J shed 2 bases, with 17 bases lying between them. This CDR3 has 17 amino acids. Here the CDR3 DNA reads TGCGCCAGCAGCTTGGCCAAGGCATACACTACCAACTATGGCTACACCTTC. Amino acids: CASSLAKAYTTNYGYTF.

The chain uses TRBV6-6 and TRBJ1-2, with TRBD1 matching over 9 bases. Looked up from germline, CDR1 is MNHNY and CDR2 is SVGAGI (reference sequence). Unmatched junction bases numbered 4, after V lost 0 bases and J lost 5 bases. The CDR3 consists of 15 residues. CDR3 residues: CASSYSRDREYGYTF. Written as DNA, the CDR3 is TGTGCCAGCAGTTACTCGAGGGACAGGGAGTATGGCTACACCTTC.

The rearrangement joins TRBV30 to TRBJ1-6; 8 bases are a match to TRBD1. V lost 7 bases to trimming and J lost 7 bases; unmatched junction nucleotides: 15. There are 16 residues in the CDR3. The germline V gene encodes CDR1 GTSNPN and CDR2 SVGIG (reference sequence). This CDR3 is CAYARSRTGMNSPLHF. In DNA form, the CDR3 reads TGTGCCTACGCGCGGAGTCGGACAGGGATGAATTCACCCCTCCACTTT.

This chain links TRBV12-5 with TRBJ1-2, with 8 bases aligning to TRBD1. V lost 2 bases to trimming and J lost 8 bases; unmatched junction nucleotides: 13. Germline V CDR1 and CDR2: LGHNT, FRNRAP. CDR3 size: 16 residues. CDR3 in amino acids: CASGLPTPTGVRGYTF. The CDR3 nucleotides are TGTGCTAGTGGTTTGCCGACCCCGACAGGGGTTCGAGGCTACACCTTC.

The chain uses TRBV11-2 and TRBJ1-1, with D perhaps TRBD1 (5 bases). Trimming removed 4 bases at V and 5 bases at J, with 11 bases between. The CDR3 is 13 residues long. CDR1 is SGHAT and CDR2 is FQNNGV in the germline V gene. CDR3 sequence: CASSSGQGTEAFF. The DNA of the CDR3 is TGTGCCAGCAGCTCCGGGCAGGGAACTGAAGCTTTCTTT.

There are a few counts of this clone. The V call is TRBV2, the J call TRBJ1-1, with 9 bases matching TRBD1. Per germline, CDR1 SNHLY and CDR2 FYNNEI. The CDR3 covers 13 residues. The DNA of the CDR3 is TGTGCAAGTGGGGACAGGGAGGTCACTGAAGCTTTCTTT. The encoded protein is CASGDREVTEAFF.

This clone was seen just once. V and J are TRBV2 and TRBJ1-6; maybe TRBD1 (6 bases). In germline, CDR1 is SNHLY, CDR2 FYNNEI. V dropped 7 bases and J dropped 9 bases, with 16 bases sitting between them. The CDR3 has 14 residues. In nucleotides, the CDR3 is TGTGCCAGCATCTGGGAAGGGGGGGGTTCACCCCTCCACTTT. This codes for CASIWEGGGSPLHF.

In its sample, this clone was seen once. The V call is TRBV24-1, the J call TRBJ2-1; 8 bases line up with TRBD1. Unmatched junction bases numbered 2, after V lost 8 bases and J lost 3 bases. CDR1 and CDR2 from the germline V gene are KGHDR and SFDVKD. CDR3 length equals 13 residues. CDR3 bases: TGTGCCACCAAGGGACAGGACTACAATGAGCAGTTCTTC. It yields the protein CATKGQDYNEQFF.